The next 3 T cell receptor beta chains were all read from a single sample in a study of T cell responses to AZD1222 COVID-19 vaccine. Profiling relied on immunoSEQ multiplex PCR, and the TCRdb table lists in-frame clones only, not all of them. The table includes approximately 100,000 clones, around 92% detected once. The starting material was peripheral blood, obtained on day 0 of AZD1222 vaccination. The source is an adult in good health.

The chain couples TRBV7-9 to TRBJ1-1, with D unresolved. V lost 1 base, J lost 1 base, and 10 bases lay in between. The germline V gene encodes CDR1 SEHNR and CDR2 FQNEAQ (reference sequence). This CDR3 is 15 amino acids long. CDR3 sequence: CASSLEGIRNTEAFF. DNA for the CDR3: TGTGCCAGCAGCTTAGAGGGTATTCGGAACACTGAAGCTTTCTTT.

The V and J genes are TRBV11-3 and TRBJ2-5; 8 bases map to TRBD1. After removal of 5 bases from V and 5 bases from J, the junction contained 7 bases not matched to a gene. The CDR3 spans 14 residues. The germline V gene has CDR1 SGHNT and CDR2 YENEEA. The CDR3 spells CASSLRTGLETQYF. Here the CDR3 DNA reads TGTGCCAGCAGCCTAAGGACAGGGTTGGAGACCCAGTACTTC.

This chain uses TRBV9 with TRBJ2-1; D gene ambiguous. This CDR3 has 16 residues. V was clipped by 1 base and J by 9 bases, with 20 bases between them. In germline, CDR1 is SGDLS, CDR2 YYNGEE. Here the CDR3 reads CASSVTADSRRLEQFF. CDR3 bases: TGTGCCAGCAGCGTAACCGCAGACTCGCGTCGACTTGAGCAGTTCTTC.